Below, 25 T cell receptor beta chains from the same sample are listed, as sequenced in a study of chemoradiotherapy in HPV16-positive cancers. Produced via immunoSEQ multiplex PCR; TCRdb's table is partial and in-frame only. The sample yields around 8,800 clones, approximately 72% seen once. The sample in question was tumor tissue, obtained from a patient who underwent chemoradiotherapy. The receptors derive from a human donor with HPV-associated anogenital cancer.

The genes are TRBV11-3 and TRBJ2-6; possible D gene TRBD1, 5 bases. The ends were cut back, 1 base at V and 3 bases at J, with 10 bases in the middle. Germline V gene data show CDR1 as SGHNT and CDR2 as YENEEA. The CDR3 loop spans 16 amino acids. CDR3 sequence (DNA): TGTGCCAGCAGCTTAGGGGGCGGTGTTGGGGCCAACGTCCTGACTTTC. It codes for CASSLGGGVGANVLTF. Complete variable domain (other parts from reference TRBV11-3 and TRBJ2-6): EAGVVQSPRYKIIEKKQPVAFWCNPISGHNTLYWYLQNLGQGPELLIRYENEEAVDDSQLPKDRFSAERLKGVDSTLKIQPAELGDSAVYLCASSLGGGVGANVLTFGAGSRLTVL.

The J gene is TRBJ1-6, the V gene TRBV6-5; D not certain. Germline values: CDR1 MNHEY, CDR2 SVGAGI. The V end was cut by 4 bases, the J end by 7 bases, with 11 bases between. The CDR3 covers 14 residues. CDR3 loop: CASSFGNGNSPLHF. CDR3 in DNA: TGTGCCAGCAGTTTCGGTAACGGGAATTCACCCCTCCACTTT.

The V gene is TRBV5-4, the J gene TRBJ2-5, with D possibly TRBD2 on 6 matching bases. Looked up from germline, CDR1 is SGHNT and CDR2 is YYREEE (reference sequence). V was cut by 0 bases and J by 5 bases, with 11 bases left in between. This CDR3 region has 14 residues. In nucleotides, the CDR3 is TGTGCCAGCAGCTTGGGTTCGGCGGGGGAGACCCAGTACTTC. It is translated as CASSLGSAGETQYF.

The rearrangement links TRBV9 to TRBJ1-2; TRBD1 matches 10 bases. Germline V gives CDR1 SGDLS, CDR2 YYNGEE. Trimming removed 0 bases from V and 8 bases from J; junction bases left unmatched: 4. CDR3 length equals 14 residues. The CDR3 spells CASSVVGTGVGYTF. The CDR3 bases are TGTGCCAGCAGCGTAGTAGGGACAGGGGTCGGCTACACCTTC.

CDR3 coding DNA: TGCGCCAGCAGCTTGGAGGCCTGGGGCGAGACCCAGTACTTC. Protein: CASSLEAWGETQYF. The chain couples TRBV5-1 to TRBJ2-5, with D possibly TRBD1 on 5 matching bases. Trimming stripped 0 bases from V and 5 bases from J, with 11 bases between. This CDR3 has 14 residues. The germline V gene encodes CDR1 SGHRS and CDR2 YFSETQ.

This chain joins TRBV27 and TRBJ2-1; D is uncertain. This CDR3 is 14 amino acids long. Germline-derived CDR1 and CDR2 are MNHEY and SMNVEV (reference sequence). V lost 4 bases and J 1 base, leaving 8 bases between the germline ends. For the CDR3, the DNA is TGTGCCAGCAGTTCTCCGAGGTCCTACAATGAGCAGTTCTTC. It is translated as CASSSPRSYNEQFF.

The chain employs TRBV11-2 and TRBJ2-5; 7 bases fit TRBD2. The CDR3 totals 17 residues. With V trimmed by 7 bases and J by 5 bases, 19 bases remained unmatched. The V gene's germline CDR1 is SGHAT and CDR2 FQNNGV. The CDR3 is CASTKYWGGVVGETQYF. The CDR3 DNA reads TGTGCCAGCACCAAATATTGGGGAGGGGTTGTGGGGGAGACCCAGTACTTC.

This clone was found a few times. V and J are TRBV7-9 and TRBJ1-2; TRBD1 matches 7 bases. V shed 5 bases, J shed 6 bases, and the junction held 9 bases outside the gene matches. From germline, CDR1 is SEHNR and CDR2 FQNEAQ (reference sequence). This CDR3 has 14 amino acids. The CDR3 nucleotides are TGTGCCAGCAGCCCAACAGGGGTCTCCCATGGCTACACCTTC. This translates into CASSPTGVSHGYTF.

The rearrangement uses TRBV4-3 and TRBJ2-3, with a tentative D call TRBD1 (5 bases). CDR3 size: 15 residues. The germline V gene has CDR1 LGHNA and CDR2 YSLEER. The V gene lost 4 bases and the J gene lost 6 bases, with 17 bases spanning the gap. The CDR3 here is CASSRDSRDMDTQYF. The CDR3 DNA reads TGCGCCAGCAGCCGAGACAGCCGCGATATGGATACGCAGTATTTT.

This clone showed up just a few times. The rearrangement joins TRBV19 to TRBJ2-1; TRBD1 agrees at 9 bases. Unmatched junction bases numbered 3, after V lost 6 bases and J lost 3 bases. CDR1 and CDR2 (germline): LNHDA, SQIVND (reference sequence). The CDR3 is made up of 14 amino acids. The CDR3 region is CASRGQGFYNEQFF. The CDR3 coding sequence is TGTGCCAGTAGGGGACAGGGTTTCTACAATGAGCAGTTCTTC.

The chain is built from TRBV4-2 and TRBJ1-2; 7 nucleotides agree with TRBD1. The CDR3 has 17 residues. In germline, CDR1 is LGHNA, CDR2 YNFKEQ. The V and J ends lost 0 bases and 4 bases, in that order; junction bases with no gene match: 11. CDR3 protein: CASSQDKDREGSYGYTF. The CDR3 DNA is TGTGCCAGCAGCCAAGATAAAGACAGGGAGGGATCCTATGGCTACACCTTC.

The chain employs TRBV6-1 and TRBJ1-5; TRBD1 is a possible D gene (5 bases). This CDR3 is 15 amino acids long. Germline-derived CDR1 and CDR2 are MNHNS and SASEGT. Trimming removed 1 base at V and 5 bases at J, with 12 bases between. CDR3 nucleotides: TGTGCCAGCAGTGAAGGGGGGTCAGAGCATCAGCCCCAGCATTTT. Protein: CASSEGGSEHQPQHF.

This sequence joins TRBV7-9 and TRBJ1-1; D not certain. Germline lookup yields CDR1 SEHNR and CDR2 FQNEAQ (reference sequence). The CDR3 consists of 15 residues. The V end was cut by 1 base, the J end by 6 bases, with 15 bases between. This CDR3 reads CASSLVGRNAAEAFF. The CDR3 nucleotides are TGTGCCAGCAGCTTAGTGGGTCGAAATGCCGCTGAAGCTTTCTTT. The complete variable domain, with remaining parts taken from reference TRBV7-9 and TRBJ1-1, reads DTGVSQNPRHKITKRGQNVTFRCDPISEHNRLYWYRQTLGQGPEFLTYFQNEAQLEKSRLLSDRFSAERPKGSFSTLEIQRTEQGDSAMYLCASSLVGRNAAEAFFGQGTRLTVV.

The V gene is TRBV7-6, the J gene TRBJ2-1; 9 positions match TRBD2. V shed 0 bases, J shed 4 bases, and the junction held 4 bases outside the gene matches. The CDR3 spans 16 residues. Germline V gene lookup returns CDR1 SGHVS and CDR2 FNYEAQ. The DNA of the CDR3 is TGTGCCAGCAGCTTAGCGCTAGCGGGGTCTTACAATGAGCAGTTCTTC. It is translated as CASSLALAGSYNEQFF.

This clone was observed once. The chain employs TRBV7-9 and TRBJ2-5, with 8 bases lining up with TRBD2. CDR1 is SEHNR, CDR2 FQNEAQ, per germline (reference sequence). The CDR3 has 14 residues. The V gene end was trimmed by 5 bases and the J gene end by 2 bases; junction bases not matched to a gene: 4. The CDR3 DNA sequence: TGTGCCAGCAGCGCGGGGGGCGGGCAAGAGACCCAGTACTTC. It is translated as CASSAGGGQETQYF.

The chain joins TRBV5-1 to TRBJ2-6, with D perhaps matching TRBD1 or TRBD2 (5 bases each). V lost 0 bases and J 2 bases, leaving 6 bases between the germline ends. Germline CDR1 SGHRS, CDR2 YFSETQ. CDR3 length: 15 residues. CDR3 region: CASSLGGTGANVLTF. The CDR3 nucleotides are TGCGCCAGCAGCTTGGGGGGGACTGGGGCCAACGTCCTGACTTTC.

The rearrangement joins TRBV2 to TRBJ1-1; D is possibly TRBD1 (5 bases). CDR1 is SNHLY, CDR2 FYNNEI, per germline. This CDR3 is 12 amino acids long. V lost 6 bases and J lost 7, with 12 bases in between. CDR3 protein: CASRELQGEAFF. The CDR3 DNA is TGTGCCAGCAGAGAACTCCAGGGTGAAGCTTTCTTT.

V usage is TRBV27 and J usage is TRBJ1-1; D possibly corresponds to TRBD1 (6 bases). Germline loops: CDR1 MNHEY, CDR2 SMNVEV (reference sequence). The CDR3 contains 14 residues. With 5 bases removed from V and 0 bases from J, the gap between germline ends came to 10 bases. The chain's CDR3 is CASSLGGVNTEAFF. In nucleotides, the CDR3 is TGTGCCAGCAGTCTAGGGGGAGTGAACACTGAAGCTTTCTTT.

The rearrangement links TRBV7-9 to TRBJ2-1; 9 nucleotides line up with TRBD2. V shed 4 bases and J 8 bases; nucleotides not matched to a gene: 12. The CDR3 spans 16 residues. Germline loops: CDR1 SEHNR, CDR2 FQNEAQ (reference sequence). The DNA of the CDR3 is TGTGCCAGCAGCTGGGGGGCGGCTAGCGGGAAGGATGAGCAGTTCTTC. Encoded protein: CASSWGAASGKDEQFF.

CDR3 sequence: CASSGNQVRAGELFF. CDR3 DNA: TGTGCCAGCAGCGGGAACCAGGTCCGGGCCGGGGAGCTGTTTTTT. The V and J genes are TRBV11-3 and TRBJ2-2; D remains ambiguous. CDR3 length: 15 residues. Deletions cut 5 bases from V and 6 bases from J, with 16 bases between. Germline V gene data show CDR1 as SGHNT and CDR2 as YENEEA.

By its share, this clone is medium-sized. The rearrangement joins TRBV6-5 to TRBJ1-2, with 7 nucleotides matching TRBD1. The CDR3 loop spans 16 amino acids. Looked up from germline, CDR1 is MNHEY and CDR2 is SVGAGI. The J segment lost 3 bases and the V segment lost 0 bases, leaving 7 bases of the junction unmatched. CDR3 bases: TGTGCCAGCAGTTACTCACTCACGGGACAGTACTATGGCTACACCTTC. Its protein product is CASSYSLTGQYYGYTF.

This clone was seen only a few times. This chain links TRBV28 with TRBJ2-7; a possible D gene is TRBD2 (6 bases). Germline V gene sequence: CDR1 MDHEN, CDR2 SYDVKM. V gave up 6 bases and J gave up 1 base, with 10 bases separating them. This CDR3 spans 13 amino acids. As DNA, the CDR3 is TGTGCCAGCAGGGTGGGGACTTCCTACGAGCAGTACTTC. As protein: CASRVGTSYEQYF.

The chain uses TRBV28 and TRBJ1-1; D remains unclear. Trimming shortened V by 2 bases and J by 0 bases, and 10 bases separated the two germline ends. CDR1 and CDR2 (germline): MDHEN, SYDVKM. CDR3 length: 15 residues. CDR3 nucleotides: TGTGCCAGCAGTTTACCCGGACGGGTGAACACTGAAGCTTTCTTT. Protein: CASSLPGRVNTEAFF.

This clone was counted between two and nine times. The rearrangement uses TRBV19 and TRBJ1-2, with D perhaps matching TRBD1 (5 bases). The V end was cut by 7 bases, the J end by 1 base, with 16 bases between. The CDR3 loop spans 15 amino acids. The germline CDR1 and CDR2 sequences are LNHDA and SQIVND (reference sequence). The CDR3 region has the DNA TGTGCCAGTACCAGGGCCGGAGACGGTAACTATGGCTACACCTTC. It yields the protein CASTRAGDGNYGYTF.

V is TRBV4-3 and J is TRBJ2-2; D call uncertain. This CDR3 has 12 amino acids. Germline lookup yields CDR1 LGHNA and CDR2 YSLEER. V was clipped by 5 bases and J by 7 bases, with 8 bases between them. The CDR3 is CASSGVGGELFF. The CDR3 DNA follows: TGCGCCAGCAGCGGGGTGGGCGGGGAGCTGTTTTTT.